This T cell receptor beta chain appears in the sequencing data of a study of blood T cell repertoires in COVID-19. In the authors' methods: Estimates of nucleated cell counts were drawn from the amplification of reference gene primers. Profiled with immunoSEQ multiplex PCR; TCRdb holds only in-frame clones, not every one. D and trimming come from the DNA, and the V and J calls and clone size come from that table. Seen here are some 70,000 clones, around 83% observed once, and the top ten hold over 40%. The CDR3 loop spans 15 amino acids. Germline CDR1 is SGHTA and CDR2 is FQGNSA. The V and J ends lost 5 bases and 4 bases, in that order; junction bases with no gene match: 6.

The clonotype originates from an older man with acute or convalescent COVID-19. The sequencing input was peripheral blood. J is TRBJ1-4 and V is TRBV7-2; TRBD1 matches 8 bases. The CDR3 spells CASSRQGAINEKLFF. As DNA, the CDR3 is TGTGCCAGCAGCCGGCAGGGGGCAATTAATGAAAAACTGTTTTTT.